Listed below are T cell receptor beta chains from one sample, sequenced in a study of T cell changes during pregnancy in multiple sclerosis. Here immunoSEQ multiplex PCR was the method, and the copy in TCRdb shows in-frame clones only, minus some. The sample lists 70,000 to 95,000 clones; almost 95% were seen once. The input for sequencing was peripheral blood, taken in the third trimester of pregnancy. Receptors were obtained from a female donor with multiple sclerosis, enrolled in a pregnancy study. Each CDR3 is given with its conserved first and last residue. A D gene is named only where the DNA matches it firmly. Clone size appears in some rows only: once, few, many, or a class for an expanded clone.

clone_size	v_call	j_call	d_call	cdr3_aa	cdr3_nt
.	TRBV11-2	TRBJ1-2	TRBD1	CASSLDRTGTVFGYTF	TGTGCCAGCAGCTTAGATCGGACAGGGACGGTTTTTGGCTACACCTTC
.	TRBV6-5	TRBJ2-7	TRBD2	CASSRLTSGTYEQYF	TGTGCCAGCTCTCGACTGACTAGCGGGACCTACGAGCAGTACTTC
.	TRBV5-6	TRBJ1-5	.	CASSLGGVDSNQPQHF	TGTGCCAGCAGCTTGGGGGGGGTGGATAGCAATCAGCCCCAGCATTTT
few	TRBV10-1	TRBJ1-5	.	CASSIQGYRNQPQHF	TGCGCCAGCAGTATACAGGGTTATAGGAATCAGCCCCAGCATTTT
.	TRBV29-1	TRBJ2-1	TRBD2	CTVEDSGRAYNEQFF	TGCACCGTTGAGGATAGCGGGAGGGCCTACAATGAGCAGTTCTTC
.	TRBV11-2	TRBJ2-7	.	CASSLGQIYEQYF	TGTGCCAGCAGCTTAGGGCAGATCTACGAGCAGTACTTC
.	TRBV28	TRBJ2-7	TRBD1	CASSYQGAVLSYEQYF	TGTGCCAGCAGTTATCAGGGGGCGGTTCTCTCCTACGAGCAGTACTTC
.	TRBV19	TRBJ2-4	TRBD2	CASSKGAGGLGNIQYF	TGTGCCAGTAGTAAGGGAGCGGGAGGGCTCGGAAACATTCAGTACTTC
few	TRBV19	TRBJ1-5	TRBD1	CASSPSGGGGNQPQHF	TGTGCCAGTAGTCCGAGTGGAGGGGGCGGCAATCAGCCCCAGCATTTT
.	TRBV29-1	TRBJ2-7	.	CSVRRGAYEQYF	TGCAGCGTTCGCAGGGGGGCCTACGAGCAGTACTTC
.	TRBV28	TRBJ2-3	TRBD2	CASSFGLAGGTDTQYF	TGTGCCAGCAGTTTTGGGCTAGCGGGAGGCACAGATACGCAGTATTTT
once	TRBV7-2	TRBJ1-2	.	CASSPQGAGNYGYTF	TGTGCCAGCAGCCCCCAAGGGGCGGGGAACTATGGCTACACCTTC
once	TRBV5-8	TRBJ2-7	TRBD2	CASSIGTSGIYEQYF	TGTGCCAGCAGCATCGGGACTAGCGGGATATACGAGCAGTACTTC
.	TRBV27	TRBJ1-4	.	CASRPTQGLGEKLFF	TGTGCCAGCAGACCCACACAGGGTTTGGGCGAAAAACTGTTTTTT